This TCR beta chain is drawn from a study of cytomegalovirus exposure and HLA in healthy donors. Findings of the study overall: Specificity for CMV antigens was confirmed in vitro for a few of the CMV-associated chains.

Germline V lookup: CDR1 MNHEY, CDR2 SMNVEV (reference sequence). The CDR3 sequence is 14 residues long. V lost 6 bases, J lost 4 bases, and 15 bases lay in between. Researchers ran the PCR with 60 Vbeta and 13 Jbeta primers. Some clones are missing from TCRdb's copy, which holds only in-frame ones; the method was immunoSEQ multiplex PCR. This table holds about 210,000 clones, approximately 79% found once. A word on this clone: Antigen: not known.

All the people who gave samples were healthy bone marrow donors. The sequence came from a male donor in good health and CMV-seronegative. The sequenced sample was PBMCs. The rearrangement uses TRBV27 and TRBJ2-5; D is possibly TRBD1 (5 bases). This chain's CDR3 is CASRGPRARETQYF. In DNA form, the CDR3 reads TGTGCCAGCAGGGGGCCCAGAGCCCGAGAGACCCAGTACTTC.